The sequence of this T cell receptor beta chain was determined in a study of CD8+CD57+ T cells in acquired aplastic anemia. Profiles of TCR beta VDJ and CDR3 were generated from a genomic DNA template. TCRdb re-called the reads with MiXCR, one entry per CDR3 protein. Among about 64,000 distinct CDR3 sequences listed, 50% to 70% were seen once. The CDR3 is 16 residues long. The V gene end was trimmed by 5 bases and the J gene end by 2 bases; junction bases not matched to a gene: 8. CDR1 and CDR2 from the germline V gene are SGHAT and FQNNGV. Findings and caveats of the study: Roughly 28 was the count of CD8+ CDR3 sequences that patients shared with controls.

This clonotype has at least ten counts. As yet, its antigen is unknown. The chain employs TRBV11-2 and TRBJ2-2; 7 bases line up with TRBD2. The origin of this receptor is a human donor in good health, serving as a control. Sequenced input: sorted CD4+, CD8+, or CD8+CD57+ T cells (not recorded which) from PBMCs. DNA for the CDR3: TGTGCCAGCAGCCCTAGGGCTAGCGGAAACACCGGGGAGCTGTTTTTT. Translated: CASSPRASGNTGELFF. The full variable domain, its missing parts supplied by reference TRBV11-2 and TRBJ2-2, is EAGVAQSPRYKIIEKRQSVAFWCNPISGHATLYWYQQILGQGPKLLIQFQNNGVVDDSQLPKDRFSAERLKGVDSTLKIQPAKLEDSAVYLCASSPRASGNTGELFFGEGSRLTVL.